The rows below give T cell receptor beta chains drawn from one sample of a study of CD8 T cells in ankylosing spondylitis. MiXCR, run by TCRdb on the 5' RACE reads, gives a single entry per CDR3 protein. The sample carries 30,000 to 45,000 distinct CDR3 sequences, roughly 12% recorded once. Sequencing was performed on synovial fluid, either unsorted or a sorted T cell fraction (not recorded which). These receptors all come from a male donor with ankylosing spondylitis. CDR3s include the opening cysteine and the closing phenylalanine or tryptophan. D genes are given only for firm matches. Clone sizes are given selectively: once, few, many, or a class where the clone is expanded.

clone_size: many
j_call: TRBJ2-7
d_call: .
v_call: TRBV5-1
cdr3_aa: CASSLVRDGSYEQYF
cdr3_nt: TGCGCCAGCAGCTTGGTTCGGGACGGATCCTACGAGCAGTACTTC

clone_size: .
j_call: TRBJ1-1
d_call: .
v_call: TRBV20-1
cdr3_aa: CSARNSRWWTEAFF
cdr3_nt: TGCAGTGCTAGAAATTCGAGGTGGTGGACTGAAGCTTTCTTT

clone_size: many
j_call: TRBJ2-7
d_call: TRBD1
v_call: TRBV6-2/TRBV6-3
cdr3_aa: CASSLSLTGWEQYF
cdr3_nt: TGTGCCAGCAGCCTTTCCTTGACAGGGTGGGAGCAGTACTTC

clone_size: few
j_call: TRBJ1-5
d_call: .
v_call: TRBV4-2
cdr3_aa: CASSHQSLSNQPQHF
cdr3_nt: TGTGCCAGCAGCCACCAGAGCCTTAGCAATCAGCCCCAGCATTTT

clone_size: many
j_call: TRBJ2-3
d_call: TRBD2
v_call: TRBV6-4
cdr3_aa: CASAALAEADTQYF
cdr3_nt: TGTGCCTCAGCAGCACTAGCGGAAGCAGATACGCAGTATTTT

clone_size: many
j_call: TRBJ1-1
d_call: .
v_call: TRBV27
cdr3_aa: CASRGQSSTEAFF
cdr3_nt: TGTGCCAGCAGGGGACAAAGCAGCACTGAAGCTTTCTTT

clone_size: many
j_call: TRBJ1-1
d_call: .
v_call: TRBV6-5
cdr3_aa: CASSYQGYREAFF
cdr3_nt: TGTGCCAGCAGTTATCAGGGGTATAGGGAAGCTTTCTTT

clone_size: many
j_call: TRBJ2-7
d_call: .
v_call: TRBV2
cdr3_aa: CASRETVPYEQYF
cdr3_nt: TGTGCCAGCAGAGAGACCGTGCCTTACGAGCAGTACTTC

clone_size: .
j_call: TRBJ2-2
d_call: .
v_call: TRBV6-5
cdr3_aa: CASSNGPTTGELFF
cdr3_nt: TGTGCCAGCAGTAACGGTCCGACCACCGGGGAGCTGTTTTTT

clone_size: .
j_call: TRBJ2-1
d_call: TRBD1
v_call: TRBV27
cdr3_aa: CASSDRGRVISEQFF
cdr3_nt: TGTGCCAGCAGTGACAGGGGGCGAGTTATTAGTGAGCAGTTCTTC

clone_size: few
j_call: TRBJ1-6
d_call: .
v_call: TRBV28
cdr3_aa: CASSLLWPPGDSPLHF
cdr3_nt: TGTGCCAGCAGTTTGCTTTGGCCTCCGGGGGATTCACCCCTCCACTTT

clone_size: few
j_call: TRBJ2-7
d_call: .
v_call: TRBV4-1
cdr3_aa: CASSTRDLLAYEQYF
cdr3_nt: TGCGCCAGCAGCACCCGGGACTTATTGGCCTACGAGCAGTACTTC

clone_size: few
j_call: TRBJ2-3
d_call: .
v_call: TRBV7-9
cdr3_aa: CASPTTSTDTQYF
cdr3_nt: TGTGCCAGTCCCACCACTAGCACAGATACGCAGTATTTT

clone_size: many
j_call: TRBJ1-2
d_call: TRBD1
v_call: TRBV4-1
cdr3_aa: CASSPVQTGERGYTF
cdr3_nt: TGCGCCAGCAGCCCTGTACAAACAGGGGAACGTGGCTACACCTTC

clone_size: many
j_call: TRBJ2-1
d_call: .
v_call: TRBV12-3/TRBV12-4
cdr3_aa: CASSLAGRGNEQFF
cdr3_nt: TGTGCCAGCAGTTTAGCGGGTCGGGGCAATGAGCAGTTCTTC

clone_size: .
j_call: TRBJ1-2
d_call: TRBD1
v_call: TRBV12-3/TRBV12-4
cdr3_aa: CASSTGGARGGYTF
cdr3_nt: TGTGCCAGCAGCACAGGGGGCGCCCGGGGTGGCTACACCTTC

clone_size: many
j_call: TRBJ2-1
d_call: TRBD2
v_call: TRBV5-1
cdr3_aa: CASSPWRTSGYNEQFF
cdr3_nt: TGCGCCAGCAGCCCTTGGCGGACTAGCGGATACAATGAGCAGTTCTTC